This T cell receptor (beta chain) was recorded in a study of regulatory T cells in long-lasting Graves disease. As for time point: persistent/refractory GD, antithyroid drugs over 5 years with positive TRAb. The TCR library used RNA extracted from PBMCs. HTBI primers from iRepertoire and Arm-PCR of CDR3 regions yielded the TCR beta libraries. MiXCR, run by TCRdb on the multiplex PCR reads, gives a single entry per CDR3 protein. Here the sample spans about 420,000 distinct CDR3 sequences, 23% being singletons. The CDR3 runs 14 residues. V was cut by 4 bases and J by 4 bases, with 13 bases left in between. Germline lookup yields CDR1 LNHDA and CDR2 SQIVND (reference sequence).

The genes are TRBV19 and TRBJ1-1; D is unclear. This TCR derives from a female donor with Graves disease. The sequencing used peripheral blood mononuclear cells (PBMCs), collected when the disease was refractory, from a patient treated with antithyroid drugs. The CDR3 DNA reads TGTGCCAGTAGTACAGGAGGATCAGTCACTGAAGCTTTCTTT. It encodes CASSTGGSVTEAFF.